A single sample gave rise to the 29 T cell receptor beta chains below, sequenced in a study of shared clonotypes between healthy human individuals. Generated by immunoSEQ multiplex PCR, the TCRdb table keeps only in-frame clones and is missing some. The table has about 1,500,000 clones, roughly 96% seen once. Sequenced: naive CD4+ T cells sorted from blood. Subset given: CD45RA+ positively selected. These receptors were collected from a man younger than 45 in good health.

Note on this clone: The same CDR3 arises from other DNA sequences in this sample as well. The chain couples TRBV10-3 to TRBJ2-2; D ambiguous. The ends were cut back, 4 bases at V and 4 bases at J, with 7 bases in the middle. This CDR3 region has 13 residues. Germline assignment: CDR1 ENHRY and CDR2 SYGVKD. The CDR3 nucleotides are TGTGCCATCAGTGCCAGCAGCACCGGGGAGCTGTTTTTT. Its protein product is CAISASSTGELFF.

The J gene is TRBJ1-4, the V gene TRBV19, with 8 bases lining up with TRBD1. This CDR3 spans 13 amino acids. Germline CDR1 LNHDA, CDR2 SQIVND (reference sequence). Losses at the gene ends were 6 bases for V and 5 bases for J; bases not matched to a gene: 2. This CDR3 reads CASRGQANEKLFF. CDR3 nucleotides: TGTGCCAGTAGGGGACAGGCGAATGAAAAACTGTTTTTT.

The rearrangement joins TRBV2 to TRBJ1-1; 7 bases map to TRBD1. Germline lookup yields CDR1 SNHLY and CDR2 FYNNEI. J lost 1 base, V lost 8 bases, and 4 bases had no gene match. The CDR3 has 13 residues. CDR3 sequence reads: CASGQEKNTEAFF. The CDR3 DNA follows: TGTGCCAGCGGACAGGAGAAGAACACTGAAGCTTTCTTT.

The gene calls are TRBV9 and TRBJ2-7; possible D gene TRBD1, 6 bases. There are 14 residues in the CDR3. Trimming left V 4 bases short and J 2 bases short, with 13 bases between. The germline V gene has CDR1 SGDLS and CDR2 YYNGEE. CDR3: CASSPAGVAYEQYF. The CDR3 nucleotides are TGTGCCAGCAGCCCGGCAGGGGTGGCCTACGAGCAGTACTTC.

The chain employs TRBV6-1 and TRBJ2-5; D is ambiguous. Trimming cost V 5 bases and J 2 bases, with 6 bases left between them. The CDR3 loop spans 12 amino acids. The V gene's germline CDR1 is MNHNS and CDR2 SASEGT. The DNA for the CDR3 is TGTGCCAGCAGTAACATACAAGAGACCCAGTACTTC. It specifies CASSNIQETQYF.

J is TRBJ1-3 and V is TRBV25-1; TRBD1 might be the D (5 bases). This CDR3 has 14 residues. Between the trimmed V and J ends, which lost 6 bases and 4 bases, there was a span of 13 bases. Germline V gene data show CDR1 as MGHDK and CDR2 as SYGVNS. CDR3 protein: CASSPGTLGNTIYF. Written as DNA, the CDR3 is TGTGCCAGCAGCCCCGGGACGCTAGGAAACACCATATATTTT.

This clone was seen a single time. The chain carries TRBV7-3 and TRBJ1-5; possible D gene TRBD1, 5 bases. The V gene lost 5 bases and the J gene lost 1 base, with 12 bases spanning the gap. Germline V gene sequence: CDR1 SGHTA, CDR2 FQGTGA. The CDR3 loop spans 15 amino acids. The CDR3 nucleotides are TGTGCCAGCAGCGGAGGGGTTGACAGCAATCAGCCCCAGCATTTT. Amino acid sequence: CASSGGVDSNQPQHF.

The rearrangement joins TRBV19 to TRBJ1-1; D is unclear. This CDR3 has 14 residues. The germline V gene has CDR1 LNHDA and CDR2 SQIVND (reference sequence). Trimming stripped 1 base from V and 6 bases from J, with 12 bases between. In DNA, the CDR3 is TGTGCCAGTAGTATAGGATTAAGTCGGGCTGAAGCTTTCTTT. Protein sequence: CASSIGLSRAEAFF.

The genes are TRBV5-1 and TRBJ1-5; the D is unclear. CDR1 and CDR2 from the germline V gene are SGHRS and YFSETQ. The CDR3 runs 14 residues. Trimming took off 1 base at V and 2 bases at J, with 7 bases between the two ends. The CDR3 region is CASSLIGGNQPQHF. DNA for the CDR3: TGCGCCAGCAGCTTGATCGGGGGCAATCAGCCCCAGCATTTT.

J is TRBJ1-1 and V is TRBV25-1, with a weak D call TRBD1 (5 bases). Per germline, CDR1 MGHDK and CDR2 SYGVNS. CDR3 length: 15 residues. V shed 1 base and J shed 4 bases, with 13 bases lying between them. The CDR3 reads CASSEWFTGGTEAFF. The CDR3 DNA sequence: TGTGCCAGCAGTGAATGGTTCACCGGGGGCACTGAAGCTTTCTTT.

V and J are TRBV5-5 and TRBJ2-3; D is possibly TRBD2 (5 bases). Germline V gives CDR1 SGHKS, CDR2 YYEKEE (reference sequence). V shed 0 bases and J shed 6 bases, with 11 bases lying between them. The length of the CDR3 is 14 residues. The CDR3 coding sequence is TGTGCCAGCAGCTTGGAGGGAGTAAGGGATACGCAGTATTTT. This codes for CASSLEGVRDTQYF.

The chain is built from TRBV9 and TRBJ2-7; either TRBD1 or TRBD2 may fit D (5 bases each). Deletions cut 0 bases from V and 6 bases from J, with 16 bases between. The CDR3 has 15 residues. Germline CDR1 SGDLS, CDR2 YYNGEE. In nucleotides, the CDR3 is TGTGCCAGCAGCGTAGGTCCAGACGGGACGGGCGAGCAGTACTTC. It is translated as CASSVGPDGTGEQYF.

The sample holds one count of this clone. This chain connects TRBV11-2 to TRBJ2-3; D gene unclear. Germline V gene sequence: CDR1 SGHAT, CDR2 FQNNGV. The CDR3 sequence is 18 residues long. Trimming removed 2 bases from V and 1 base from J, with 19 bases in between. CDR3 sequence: CASSLILRSSFGTDTQYF. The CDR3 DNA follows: TGTGCCAGCAGCTTAATTCTGCGCTCGAGTTTCGGCACAGATACGCAGTATTTT. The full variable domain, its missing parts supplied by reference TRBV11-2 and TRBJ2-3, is EAGVAQSPRYKIIEKRQSVAFWCNPISGHATLYWYQQILGQGPKLLIQFQNNGVVDDSQLPKDRFSAERLKGVDSTLKIQPAKLEDSAVYLCASSLILRSSFGTDTQYFGPGTRLTVL.

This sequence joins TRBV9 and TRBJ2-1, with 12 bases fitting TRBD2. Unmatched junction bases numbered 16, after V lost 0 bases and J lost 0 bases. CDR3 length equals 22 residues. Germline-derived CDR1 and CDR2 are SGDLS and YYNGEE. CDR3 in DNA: TGTGCCAGCAGCGTAGATGCTGAGACTAGCGGGAGAGTCCCGAGCTCCTACAATGAGCAGTTCTTC. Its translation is CASSVDAETSGRVPSSYNEQFF.

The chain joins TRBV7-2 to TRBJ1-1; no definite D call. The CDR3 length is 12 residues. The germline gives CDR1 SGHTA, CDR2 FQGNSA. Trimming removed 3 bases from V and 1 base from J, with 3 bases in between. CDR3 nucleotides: TGTGCCAGCAGCTTTACGAACACTGAAGCTTTCTTT. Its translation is CASSFTNTEAFF.

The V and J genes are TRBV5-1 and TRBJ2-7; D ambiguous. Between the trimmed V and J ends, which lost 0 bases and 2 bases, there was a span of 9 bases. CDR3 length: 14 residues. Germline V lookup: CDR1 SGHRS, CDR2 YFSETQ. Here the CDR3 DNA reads TGCGCCAGCAGCTTGGAGGCTACCACCTACGAGCAGTACTTC. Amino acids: CASSLEATTYEQYF.

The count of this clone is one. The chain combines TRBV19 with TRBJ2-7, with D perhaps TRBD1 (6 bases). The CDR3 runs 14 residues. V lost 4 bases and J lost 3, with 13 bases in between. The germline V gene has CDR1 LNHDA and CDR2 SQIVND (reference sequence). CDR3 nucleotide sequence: TGTGCCAGTAGTAGGACAGAAAGGGACTACGAGCAGTACTTC. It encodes CASSRTERDYEQYF.

The CDR3 spells CASSRPYEQYF. DNA of the CDR3: TGTGCCAGCAGCCGGCCTTACGAGCAGTACTTC. The chain uses TRBV6-5 and TRBJ2-7, with unresolved D. V was cut by 6 bases and J by 4 bases, with 7 bases left in between. The CDR3 extends over 11 amino acids. The germline gives CDR1 MNHEY, CDR2 SVGAGI.

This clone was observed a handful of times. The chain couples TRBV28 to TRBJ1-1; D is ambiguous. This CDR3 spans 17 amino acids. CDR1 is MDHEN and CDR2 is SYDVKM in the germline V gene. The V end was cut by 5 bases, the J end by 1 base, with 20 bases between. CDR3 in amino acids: CASSHLDFMHPNTEAFF. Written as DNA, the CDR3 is TGTGCCAGCAGTCATCTGGACTTCATGCACCCGAACACTGAAGCTTTCTTT.

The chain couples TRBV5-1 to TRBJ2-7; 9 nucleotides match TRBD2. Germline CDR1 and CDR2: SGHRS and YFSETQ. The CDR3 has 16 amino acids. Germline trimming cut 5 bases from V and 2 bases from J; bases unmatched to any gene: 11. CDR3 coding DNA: TGCGCCAGCAGTTCAGCCTTAGCGGGAGCAACCTACGAGCAGTACTTC. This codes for CASSSALAGATYEQYF.

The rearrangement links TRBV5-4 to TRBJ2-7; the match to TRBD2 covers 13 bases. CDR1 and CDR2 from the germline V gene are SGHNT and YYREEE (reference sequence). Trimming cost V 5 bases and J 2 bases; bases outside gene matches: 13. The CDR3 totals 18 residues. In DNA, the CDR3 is TGTGCCAGCAGATCTGGCAGCCCGGGACTAGCGGGAACCTACGAGCAGTACTTC. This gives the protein CASRSGSPGLAGTYEQYF.

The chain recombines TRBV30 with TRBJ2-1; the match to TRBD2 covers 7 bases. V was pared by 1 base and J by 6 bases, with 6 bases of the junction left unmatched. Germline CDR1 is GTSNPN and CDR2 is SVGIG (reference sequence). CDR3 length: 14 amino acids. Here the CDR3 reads CAWSELATLNEQFF. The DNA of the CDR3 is TGTGCCTGGAGTGAACTAGCGACACTCAATGAGCAGTTCTTC.

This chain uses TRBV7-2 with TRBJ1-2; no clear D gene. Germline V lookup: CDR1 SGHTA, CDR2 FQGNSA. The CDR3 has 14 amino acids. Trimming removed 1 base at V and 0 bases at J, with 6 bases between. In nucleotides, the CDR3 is TGTGCCAGCAGCTTAGACGGGACTAACTATGGCTACACCTTC. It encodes CASSLDGTNYGYTF.

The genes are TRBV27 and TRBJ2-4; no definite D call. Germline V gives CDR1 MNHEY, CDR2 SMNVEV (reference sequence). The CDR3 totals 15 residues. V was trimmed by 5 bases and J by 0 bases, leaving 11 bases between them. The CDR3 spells CASSPRQLAKNIQYF. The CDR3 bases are TGTGCCAGCAGTCCCCGACAACTAGCCAAAAACATTCAGTACTTC.

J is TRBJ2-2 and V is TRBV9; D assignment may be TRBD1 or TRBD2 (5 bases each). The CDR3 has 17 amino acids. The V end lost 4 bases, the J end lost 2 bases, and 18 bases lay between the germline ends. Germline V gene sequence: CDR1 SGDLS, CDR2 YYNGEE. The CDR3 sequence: CASSPYPGTGNTGELFF. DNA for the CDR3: TGTGCCAGCAGCCCGTATCCCGGGACGGGAAACACCGGGGAGCTGTTTTTT.

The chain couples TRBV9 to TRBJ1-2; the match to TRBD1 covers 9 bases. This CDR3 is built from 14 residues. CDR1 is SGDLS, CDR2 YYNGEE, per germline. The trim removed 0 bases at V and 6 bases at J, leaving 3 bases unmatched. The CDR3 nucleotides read TGTGCCAGCAGCGTAGGTGGGACAGGGAATGGCTACACCTTC. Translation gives CASSVGGTGNGYTF.

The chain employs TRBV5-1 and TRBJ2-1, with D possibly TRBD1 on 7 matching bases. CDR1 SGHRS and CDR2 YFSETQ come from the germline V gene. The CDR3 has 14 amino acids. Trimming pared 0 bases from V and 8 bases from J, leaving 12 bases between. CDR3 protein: CASSLDGGTDEQFF. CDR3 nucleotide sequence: TGCGCCAGCAGCTTGGATGGCGGGACAGATGAGCAGTTCTTC.

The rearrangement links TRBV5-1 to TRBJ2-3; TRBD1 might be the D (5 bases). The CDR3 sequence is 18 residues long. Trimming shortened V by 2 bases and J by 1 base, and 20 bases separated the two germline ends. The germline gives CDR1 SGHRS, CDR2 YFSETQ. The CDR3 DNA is TGCGCCAGCAGCTTTCAGGATAGGGGCCAGCCGGGCACAGATACGCAGTATTTT. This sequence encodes CASSFQDRGQPGTDTQYF.

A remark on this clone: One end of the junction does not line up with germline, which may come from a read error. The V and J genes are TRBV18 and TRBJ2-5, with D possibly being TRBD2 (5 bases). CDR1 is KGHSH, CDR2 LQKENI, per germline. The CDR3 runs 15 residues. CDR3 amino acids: CASPPLGVSGETQYF. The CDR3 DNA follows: TGTGCCAGCCCACCCCTCGGGGTGAGTGGCGAGACCCAGTACTTC.